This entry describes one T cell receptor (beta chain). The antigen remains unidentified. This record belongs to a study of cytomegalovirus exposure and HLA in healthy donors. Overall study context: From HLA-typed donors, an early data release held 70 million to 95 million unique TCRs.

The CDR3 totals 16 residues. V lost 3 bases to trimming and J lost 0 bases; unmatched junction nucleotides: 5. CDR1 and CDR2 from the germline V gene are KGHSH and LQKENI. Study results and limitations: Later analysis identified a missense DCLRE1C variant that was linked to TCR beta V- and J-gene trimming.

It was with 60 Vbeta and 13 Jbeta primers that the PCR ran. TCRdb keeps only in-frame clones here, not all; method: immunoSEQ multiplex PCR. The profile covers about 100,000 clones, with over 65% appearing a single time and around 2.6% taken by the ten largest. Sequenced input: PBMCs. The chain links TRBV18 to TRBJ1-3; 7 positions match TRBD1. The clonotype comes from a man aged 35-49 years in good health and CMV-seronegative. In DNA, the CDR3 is TGTGCCAGCTCACCCCAGGAGGGGGCCTCTGGAAACACCATATATTTT. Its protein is CASSPQEGASGNTIYF.